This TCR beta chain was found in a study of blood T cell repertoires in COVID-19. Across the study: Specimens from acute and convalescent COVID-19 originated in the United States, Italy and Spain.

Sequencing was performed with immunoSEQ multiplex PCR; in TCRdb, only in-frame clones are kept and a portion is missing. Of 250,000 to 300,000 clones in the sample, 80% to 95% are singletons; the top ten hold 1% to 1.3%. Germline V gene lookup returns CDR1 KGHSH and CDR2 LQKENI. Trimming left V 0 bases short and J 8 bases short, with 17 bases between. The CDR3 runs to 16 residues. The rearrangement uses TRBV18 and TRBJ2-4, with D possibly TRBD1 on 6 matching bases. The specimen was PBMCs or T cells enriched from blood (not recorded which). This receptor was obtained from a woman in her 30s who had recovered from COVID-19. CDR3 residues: CASSPPIQGPGDIQYF. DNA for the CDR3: TGTGCCAGCTCACCACCAATTCAGGGGCCCGGGGACATTCAGTACTTC.